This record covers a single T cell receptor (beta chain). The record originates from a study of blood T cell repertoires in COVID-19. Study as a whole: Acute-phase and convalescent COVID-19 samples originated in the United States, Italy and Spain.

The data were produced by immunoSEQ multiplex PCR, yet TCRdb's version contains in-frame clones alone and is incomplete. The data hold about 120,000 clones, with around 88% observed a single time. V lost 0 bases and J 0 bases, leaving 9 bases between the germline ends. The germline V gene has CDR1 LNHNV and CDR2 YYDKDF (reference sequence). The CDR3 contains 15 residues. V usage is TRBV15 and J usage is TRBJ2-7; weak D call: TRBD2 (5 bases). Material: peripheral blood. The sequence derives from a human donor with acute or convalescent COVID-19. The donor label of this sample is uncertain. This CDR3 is CATSRDPGYSYEQYF. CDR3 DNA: TGTGCCACCAGCAGAGATCCGGGATACTCCTACGAGCAGTACTTC.